The rows below give T cell receptor beta chains drawn from one sample of a study of T cells in Graves' hyperthyroidism and ophthalmopathy. MiXCR, applied by TCRdb to the multiplex PCR reads, yields one record per CDR3 protein. The table includes over 700,000 distinct CDR3 sequences, roughly a sixth detected once. The sample consisted of blood. These receptors were collected from a woman between 45 and 60 years old with Graves' hyperthyroidism that later progressed to Graves' ophthalmopathy. Both conserved end residues are part of each CDR3. The D gene is left open where the match is weak. Size tells how often a clone was seen (once, few, many) or the class of an expanded clone, and some rows leave it out.

TRBV7-6	TRBJ1-1	NA	TRBD1	TGTGCCAGCAGCTTAGCGGGCGGGACAGGGGCGAACACTGAAGCTTTCTTT	CASSLAGGTGANTEAFF
TRBV2	TRBJ2-1	many	TRBD2	TGTGCCAGCAGAGATTTAGCGGGGGGGCCCGTCAATGAGCAGTTCTTC	CASRDLAGGPVNEQFF
TRBV6-1	TRBJ2-3	many	NA	TGTGCCAGCAGTGGCCCCCAGGTGACAGATACGCAGTATTTT	CASSGPQVTDTQYF
TRBV4-2	TRBJ2-5	NA	TRBD1	TGTGCCAGCAGCCAAGTGGGACAGGGAAGCGGAGAGACCCAGTACTTC	CASSQVGQGSGETQYF
TRBV29-1	TRBJ1-1	NA	NA	TGCAGCGTTGAAGACCCGAACCAAGAGAGGGGCGCTGAAGCTTTCTTT	CSVEDPNQERGAEAFF
TRBV4-1	TRBJ1-2	few	NA	TGCGCCAGCAGCCCGGGACGGTCCTTAGGAGGCTACACCTTC	CASSPGRSLGGYTF
TRBV11-2	TRBJ2-1	many	NA	TGTGCCAGCAGCTTATTTCTGCTCCCCTCTCACAATGAGCAGTTCTTC	CASSLFLLPSHNEQFF
TRBV7-9	TRBJ2-7	many	NA	TGTGCCAGCAGCCCCCTTGAGGCGACTTACTTCTACGAGCAGTACTTC	CASSPLEATYFYEQYF
TRBV7-9	TRBJ2-7	few	TRBD1	TGTGCCAGCAGCCCCGGGACAGATGTCGACGAGCAGTACTTC	CASSPGTDVDEQYF
TRBV20-1	TRBJ2-1	few	TRBD2	TGCAGTGCATCGACTAGCGGGGCTGGTCACAATGAGCAGTTCTTC	CSASTSGAGHNEQFF
TRBV15	TRBJ2-7	NA	NA	TGTGCCACCAGGAACCGGGACCGCTACGAGCAGTACTTC	CATRNRDRYEQYF
TRBV7-9	TRBJ1-6	many	NA	TGTGCCAGCAGCTTATCAGCTTCACCCCTCCACTTT	CASSLSASPLHF
TRBV20-1	TRBJ2-4	NA	NA	TGCAGTGCCCCGCGCCGGGGGCAGGGGGGAGATCTAGCCAAAAACATTCAGTACTTC	CSAPRRGQGGDLAKNIQYF
TRBV5-5	TRBJ2-7	many	NA	TGTGCCAGCAGCTTGTTGGACGGAGGCCCCTACGAGCAGTACTTC	CASSLLDGGPYEQYF
TRBV3-1	TRBJ2-1	NA	TRBD2	TGTGCCAGCAATAGGGGCGGGGGGCGGAGCTCCTACAATGAGCAGTTCTTC	CASNRGGGRSSYNEQFF
TRBV19	TRBJ2-1	NA	NA	TGTGCCAGTACCACCCCGGGGGGCACCAACAATGAGCAGTTCTTC	CASTTPGGTNNEQFF
TRBV30	TRBJ1-5	many	NA	TGTGCCTGGAGTCCTGACAGTCCGGAGCAGCCCCAGCATTTT	CAWSPDSPEQPQHF
TRBV3-1	TRBJ2-2	few	TRBD2	TGTGCCAGCAGCCAAGATTTAGGGGGACTAGCCTTCGGGGAGCTGTTTTTT	CASSQDLGGLAFGELFF
TRBV12-3/TRBV12-4	TRBJ1-2	few	TRBD1	TGTGCCAGCAGCAGGGGGGGAGGGGATGGCTACACCTTC	CASSRGGGDGYTF
TRBV11-2	TRBJ2-7	many	NA	TGTGCCAGCAGCTTAGTTGTCGACTCCTACGAGCAGTACTTC	CASSLVVDSYEQYF
TRBV2	TRBJ1-2	many	TRBD1	TGTGCCAGCAGCGAGGGACAGGGGCATGGCTACACCTTC	CASSEGQGHGYTF
TRBV7-3	TRBJ1-6	NA	NA	TGTGCCAGCAGCCCCGGGTTTGGGTCACCCCTCCACTTT	CASSPGFGSPLHF
TRBV3-1	TRBJ1-3	NA	NA	TGTGCCACGACGGGGCGGACCAACTCTGGAAACACCATATATTTT	CATTGRTNSGNTIYF
TRBV7-9	TRBJ1-2	few	NA	TGTGCCAGCAGCTTTCGCAGGGGAGGCAAACTGTATGGCTACACCTTC	CASSFRRGGKLYGYTF
TRBV18	TRBJ1-5	many	NA	TGTGCCAGCTCACACCGCAATCAGCCCCAGCATTTT	CASSHRNQPQHF
TRBV20-1	TRBJ2-7	NA	TRBD1	TGCAGTGCTAGAGACGCCGGGACAGGGGGCGTCGAGCAGTACTTC	CSARDAGTGGVEQYF
TRBV11-2	TRBJ2-1	many	NA	TGTGCCAGCAGCGGGCTCCGGAGCTCCTACAATGAGCAGTTCTTC	CASSGLRSSYNEQFF
TRBV20-1	TRBJ1-2	NA	TRBD1	TGCAGTGCGCGTCAACAGGGGCTGAGCTATGGCTACACCTTC	CSARQQGLSYGYTF
TRBV19	TRBJ2-3	few	NA	TGTGCCAGTAGTAGCGGACAATATAGCACAGATACGCAGTATTTT	CASSSGQYSTDTQYF
TRBV12-3/TRBV12-4	TRBJ1-5	many	TRBD1	TGTGCCAGCAGCACGGGACAGGGGGCGAGTAAATGGCATTTT	CASSTGQGASKWHF
TRBV18	TRBJ1-2	many	TRBD1	TGTGCCAGCTCACCCGGGACAGATGGCTACACCTTC	CASSPGTDGYTF
TRBV18	TRBJ1-1	NA	NA	TGTGCCAGCTCAATTAGCAGAACGGGGACCGCCGAAGCTTTCTTT	CASSISRTGTAEAFF
TRBV19	TRBJ1-2	NA	NA	TGTGCCAGTAGTATAAGAACAGGGTACTATGGCTACACCTTC	CASSIRTGYYGYTF
TRBV2	TRBJ1-1	many	NA	TGTGCCAGCAGTGATTTCCGGGGGGGCGCGAACACTGAAGCTTTCTTT	CASSDFRGGANTEAFF
TRBV5-1	TRBJ2-7	few	NA	TGCGCCAGCAACTTGTCTCCATACTCCTACGAGCAGTACTTC	CASNLSPYSYEQYF
TRBV10-3	TRBJ1-5	NA	NA	TGTGCCATCAGTGAGTCGAAGGGTCAGCCCCAGCATTTT	CAISESKGQPQHF
TRBV20-1	TRBJ1-2	few	NA	TGCAGTGCTAGAGATACAGGACCTAACTATGGCTACACCTTC	CSARDTGPNYGYTF
TRBV20-1	TRBJ2-1	few	NA	TGCAGTGCCAGTAGCGATGAGCAGTTCTTC	CSASSDEQFF
TRBV12-3/TRBV12-4	TRBJ1-1	many	TRBD1	TGTGCCAGCAGTTTCACAGGGGCAGGTGAAGCTTTCTTT	CASSFTGAGEAFF
TRBV6-1	TRBJ1-3	few	TRBD1	TGTGCCAGCGTACGAGACAGGGCTGGAAACACCATATATTTT	CASVRDRAGNTIYF
TRBV19	TRBJ1-1	few	NA	TGTGCCAGTACTGTCACCCCCAACACTGAAGCTTTCTTT	CASTVTPNTEAFF
TRBV20-1	TRBJ2-2	many	NA	TGCAGTGCTAGAGCCTTAGGGGACGGCACCGGGGAGCTGTTTTTT	CSARALGDGTGELFF
TRBV19	TRBJ1-1	many	NA	TGTGCCAGTAGTATATTGGCTGAAGCTTTCTTT	CASSILAEAFF
TRBV2	TRBJ1-2	many	TRBD1	TGTGCCAGCAGTGAAGAGGGACAGGGCCGCTATGGCTACACCTTC	CASSEEGQGRYGYTF
TRBV6-2/TRBV6-3	TRBJ2-1	many	TRBD2	TGTGCCAGCAGTTCCCTATATACGGGGGGGTCCTACAATGAGCAGTTCTTC	CASSSLYTGGSYNEQFF
TRBV7-9	TRBJ2-1	many	NA	TGTGCCAGCAGTTCCGACAGGCGGAGCTCCTACAATGAGCAGTTCTTC	CASSSDRRSSYNEQFF
TRBV6-5	TRBJ2-3	NA	TRBD1	TGTGCCAGCAGTTACTCGGGACAGTACACAGATACGCAGTATTTT	CASSYSGQYTDTQYF
TRBV12-3/TRBV12-4	TRBJ2-3	many	NA	TGTGCCAGCAGCTCCGGGACATTCACAGATACGCAGTATTTT	CASSSGTFTDTQYF
TRBV3-1	TRBJ1-1	many	NA	TGTGCCAGCAGCCAAGGGGCAGTTGGAGCTTTCTTT	CASSQGAVGAFF
TRBV5-1	TRBJ2-3	NA	NA	TGCGCCAGCAGCTTTAGCGGCCCCACAGATACGCAGTATTTT	CASSFSGPTDTQYF
TRBV20-1	TRBJ2-1	few	TRBD2	TGCAGTGCTAGAGAGCTAGCGGGCCCTTCCTACAATGAGCAGTTCTTC	CSARELAGPSYNEQFF
TRBV19	TRBJ1-1	many	NA	TGTGCCAGCAGCCCCTGGACAGAGAACACTGAAGCTTTCTTT	CASSPWTENTEAFF